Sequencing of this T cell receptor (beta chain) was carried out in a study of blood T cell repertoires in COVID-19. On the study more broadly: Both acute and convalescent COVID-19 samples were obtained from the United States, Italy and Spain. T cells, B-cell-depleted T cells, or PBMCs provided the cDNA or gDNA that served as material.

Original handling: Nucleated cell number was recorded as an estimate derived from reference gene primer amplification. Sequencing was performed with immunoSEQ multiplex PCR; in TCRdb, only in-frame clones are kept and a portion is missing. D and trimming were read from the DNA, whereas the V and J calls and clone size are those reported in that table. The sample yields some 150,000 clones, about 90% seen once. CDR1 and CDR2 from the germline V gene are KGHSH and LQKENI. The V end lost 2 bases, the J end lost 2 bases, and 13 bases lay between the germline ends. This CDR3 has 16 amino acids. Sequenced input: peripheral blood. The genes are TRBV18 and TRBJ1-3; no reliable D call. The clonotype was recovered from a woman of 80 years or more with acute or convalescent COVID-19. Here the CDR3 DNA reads TGTGCCAGCTCACCAACCATCGGCAGGACTGGAAACACCATATATTTT. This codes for CASSPTIGRTGNTIYF.